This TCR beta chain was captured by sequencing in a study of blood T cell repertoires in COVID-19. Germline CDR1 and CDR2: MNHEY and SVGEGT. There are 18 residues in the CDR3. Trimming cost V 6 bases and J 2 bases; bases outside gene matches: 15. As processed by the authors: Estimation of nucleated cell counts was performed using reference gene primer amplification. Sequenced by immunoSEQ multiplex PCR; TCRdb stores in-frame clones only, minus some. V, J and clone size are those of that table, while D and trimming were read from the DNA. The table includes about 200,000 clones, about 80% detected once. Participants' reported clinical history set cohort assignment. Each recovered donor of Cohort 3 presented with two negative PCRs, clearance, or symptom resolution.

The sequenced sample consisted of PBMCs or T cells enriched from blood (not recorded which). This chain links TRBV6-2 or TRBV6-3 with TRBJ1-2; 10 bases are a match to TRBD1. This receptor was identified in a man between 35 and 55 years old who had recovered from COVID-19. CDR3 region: CASSRNRDRGLPNYGYTF. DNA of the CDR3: TGTGCCAGCAGCAGAAACCGGGACAGGGGCTTACCCAACTATGGCTACACCTTC.